What follows are 19 T cell receptor beta chains derived from one specimen sequenced in a study of T-cell memory formation after mild COVID-19. TCRdb re-called the 5' RACE reads through MiXCR, storing one row per CDR3 protein. The table lists 560,000 or so distinct CDR3 sequences, 17% of them singletons. The sample was PBMCs or a T cell subset sorted from them (not recorded which). These receptors were obtained from an adult woman who had mild COVID-19 (a few samples of this study predate the infection). Cell type and time point are not known.

This clonotype has more than one count but fewer than ten. The gene calls are TRBV27 and TRBJ2-7; TRBD1 is a possible D gene (5 bases). The CDR3 length is 14 residues. V was clipped by 6 bases and J by 3 bases, with 15 bases between them. Germline loops: CDR1 MNHEY, CDR2 SMNVEV (reference sequence). The DNA of the CDR3 is TGTGCCAGCAGCCGACAGCGCAAAAGCTACGAGCAGTACTTC. Its translation: CASSRQRKSYEQYF.

This clonotype was detected only a few times. The CDR3 DNA reads TGTGCCAGCAGCAGTGGGTCAAGGAACACCGGGGAGCTGTTTTTT. Protein product: CASSSGSRNTGELFF. The chain links TRBV3-1 to TRBJ2-2; no firm D call. There are 15 residues in the CDR3. Germline CDR1 LGHDT, CDR2 YNNKEL (reference sequence). V gave up 5 bases and J gave up 1 base, with 11 bases separating them. The full variable domain, with the rest looked up from reference TRBV3-1 and TRBJ2-2, is DTAVSQTPKYLVTQMGNDKSIKCEQNLGHDTMYWYKQDSKKFLKIMFSYNNKELIINETVPNRFSPKSPDKAHLNLHINSLELGDSAVYFCASSSGSRNTGELFFGEGSRLTVL.

This clonotype was detected a few times. The CDR3: CASRTDSNEQFF. The CDR3, as DNA: TGTGCCAGCAGGACGGACAGCAATGAGCAGTTCTTC. The chain employs TRBV2 and TRBJ2-1; tentative D call: TRBD1 (6 bases). Germline CDR1 and CDR2: SNHLY and FYNNEI. The CDR3 has 12 residues. Trimming left V 6 bases short and J 6 bases short, with 9 bases between.

This clonotype was seen a handful of times. The chain joins TRBV19 to TRBJ2-1; 8 bases agree with TRBD2. This CDR3 is 14 amino acids long. Germline CDR1 LNHDA, CDR2 SQIVND (reference sequence). The V segment lost 7 bases and the J segment 2 bases; nucleotides outside the gene matches: 4. CDR3: CASKETSAYNEQFF. CDR3 sequence (DNA): TGTGCCAGTAAGGAGACTAGCGCCTACAATGAGCAGTTCTTC.

The gene calls are TRBV5-5 and TRBJ2-1; TRBD1 matches at 9 bases. CDR3 size: 18 residues. Germline loops: CDR1 SGHKS, CDR2 YYEKEE (reference sequence). The junction had 11 bases not matched to a gene; V was cut back by 4 bases and J by 0 bases. DNA for the CDR3: TGTGCCAGCAGCCCCGGACAGGGGCGATCTTCCTCCTACAATGAGCAGTTCTTC. It specifies CASSPGQGRSSSYNEQFF.

This clonotype has only a few counts. This rearrangement joins TRBV11-3 to TRBJ2-5; 7 positions agree with TRBD2. The germline V gene encodes CDR1 SGHNT and CDR2 YENEEA. V shed 5 bases, J shed 6 bases, and the junction held 12 bases outside the gene matches. The CDR3 covers 15 residues. In nucleotides, the CDR3 is TGTGCCAGCAGCGCACCGGGACTACCGATGAAGACCCAGTACTTC. Its protein product is CASSAPGLPMKTQYF. Full variable domain (rest looked up from reference TRBV11-3 and TRBJ2-5): EAGVVQSPRYKIIEKKQPVAFWCNPISGHNTLYWYLQNLGQGPELLIRYENEEAVDDSQLPKDRFSAERLKGVDSTLKIQPAELGDSAVYLCASSAPGLPMKTQYFGPGTRLLVL.

The rearrangement joins TRBV30 to TRBJ2-7; TRBD2 aligns across 10 bases. V dropped 4 bases and J dropped 1; count of bases not matched to a gene: 4. Germline lookup yields CDR1 GTSNPN and CDR2 SVGIG (reference sequence). CDR3 length: 14 residues. This CDR3 is CAWNSGRKSYEQYF. In DNA, the CDR3 is TGTGCCTGGAATAGCGGGAGGAAGTCCTACGAGCAGTACTTC.

This clonotype was observed once. This chain connects TRBV19 to TRBJ1-2, with TRBD1 matching over 7 bases. The junction had 5 bases not matched to a gene; V was cut back by 8 bases and J by 8 bases. Germline V gives CDR1 LNHDA, CDR2 SQIVND (reference sequence). The CDR3 has 11 residues. The CDR3 loop reads CASGKGQGYTF. DNA of the CDR3: TGTGCCAGTGGAAAGGGACAGGGCTACACCTTC.

The J gene is TRBJ1-2, the V gene TRBV4-3; possible D gene TRBD1, 6 bases. V shed 0 bases and J shed 5 bases, with 22 bases lying between them. Germline CDR1 reads LGHNA; CDR2 reads YSLEER. This CDR3 is 18 amino acids long. The CDR3 nucleotides read TGCGCCAGCAGCCAAGAGGGAGGAGTAGGGGGTGTGGGTTATGGCTACACCTTC. Translation gives CASSQEGGVGGVGYGYTF.

This clonotype was observed a few times. The gene calls are TRBV6-2 or TRBV6-3 and TRBJ2-2, with unresolved D. The CDR3 runs to 17 residues. Trimming shortened V by 4 bases and J by 2 bases, and 17 bases separated the two germline ends. Germline loops: CDR1 MNHEY, CDR2 SVGEGT. DNA of the CDR3: TGTGCCAGCAGTTCCCCTACCGCGAAACTAAACACCGGGGAGCTGTTTTTT. Residues: CASSSPTAKLNTGELFF.

This chain links TRBV12-3 or TRBV12-4 with TRBJ2-1; 9 bases are shared with TRBD2. The ends lost 6 bases at V and 7 bases at J; junction bases unmatched: 13. This CDR3 contains 16 residues. The chain's CDR3 is CASSRGRGGYTNEQFF. As DNA, the CDR3 is TGTGCCAGCAGCCGGGGGCGGGGGGGCTATACAAATGAGCAGTTCTTC.

The chain links TRBV24-1 to TRBJ2-1; D may be TRBD2 (6 bases). The CDR3 has 13 amino acids. The V gene lost 6 bases and the J gene lost 8 bases, with 13 bases spanning the gap. In germline, CDR1 is KGHDR, CDR2 SFDVKD. The CDR3 coding sequence is TGTGCCACCAGTTTTCGACTAGTTGATGAGCAGTTCTTC. Its translation is CATSFRLVDEQFF.

This clonotype was recorded a few times. The V and J genes are TRBV20-1 and TRBJ1-2, with 7 bases aligning to TRBD1. Germline-derived CDR1 and CDR2 are DFQATT and SNEGSKA (reference sequence). The CDR3 loop spans 15 amino acids. J lost 2 bases, V lost 6 bases, and 12 bases had no gene match. Written as DNA, the CDR3 is TGCAGTGCCACCCCGGACAGGTTAGAAAACTATGGCTACACCTTC. This encodes CSATPDRLENYGYTF.

In its sample, this clonotype was seen a few times. The J gene is TRBJ2-1, the V gene TRBV6-5, with TRBD1 matching over 10 bases. Germline V gives CDR1 MNHEY, CDR2 SVGAGI. V gave up 7 bases and J gave up 6 bases; unmatched junction bases: 3. The CDR3 covers 13 residues. The CDR3 reads CASKGTGVNEQFF. CDR3 nucleotide sequence: TGTGCCAGCAAAGGGACAGGGGTCAATGAGCAGTTCTTC.

This clonotype was seen only a few times. The rearrangement links TRBV5-1 to TRBJ2-3, with a possible D match to TRBD2 (5 bases). Looked up from germline, CDR1 is SGHRS and CDR2 is YFSETQ. V gave up 0 bases and J gave up 2 bases, with 10 bases separating them. The CDR3 has 15 residues. The CDR3 coding sequence is TGCGCCAGCAGCTTGGACGGACTCCTCACAGATACGCAGTATTTT. This sequence encodes CASSLDGLLTDTQYF.

The V call is TRBV5-1, the J call TRBJ2-7; D ambiguous. There are 15 residues in the CDR3. V lost 4 bases to trimming and J lost 4 bases, with 18 bases between them. The germline V gene encodes CDR1 SGHRS and CDR2 YFSETQ. CDR3 sequence: CASSKNMDGPYEQYF. The DNA for the CDR3 is TGCGCCAGCAGCAAAAACATGGATGGTCCGTACGAGCAGTACTTC.

Ten or more counts support this clonotype. This chain connects TRBV5-1 to TRBJ2-5; perhaps TRBD2 as D (5 bases). The CDR3 loop spans 15 amino acids. Germline V lookup: CDR1 SGHRS, CDR2 YFSETQ. Trimming removed 3 bases at V and 4 bases at J, with 16 bases between. The CDR3 sequence: CASSSGPSGGETQYF. CDR3 nucleotide sequence: TGCGCCAGCAGCTCAGGACCGTCTGGAGGAGAGACCCAGTACTTC.

DNA for the CDR3: TGCGCCAGCAGCGGAAACCTCGGGACGACTCTGGAGACCCAGTACTTC. Translating gives CASSGNLGTTLETQYF. The chain carries TRBV5-1 and TRBJ2-5; D possibly matches TRBD1 or TRBD2 (5 bases each). Per the germline V gene, CDR1 is SGHRS and CDR2 is YFSETQ. The V and J ends lost 4 bases and 5 bases respectively, with 21 bases between them. CDR3 length: 16 amino acids.

This clonotype has at least ten counts. The rearrangement joins TRBV12-3 or TRBV12-4 to TRBJ1-5; 9 bases are a match to TRBD1. The CDR3 extends over 15 amino acids. V gave up 3 bases and J gave up 6 bases; unmatched junction bases: 6. The CDR3 DNA is TGTGCCAGCAGTTTTACGGGACAGGGCAGTCAGCCCCAGCATTTT. It encodes CASSFTGQGSQPQHF.